This is a list of T cell receptor beta chains from one sample in a study of cytomegalovirus exposure and HLA in healthy donors. Method: immunoSEQ multiplex PCR; TCRdb's copy keeps in-frame clones and lacks some. The sample has around 240,000 clones; 85% to 90% are singletons. Material for sequencing was PBMCs. The source is a woman aged 18-35 years in good health and CMV-seronegative. Each CDR3 is given with its conserved first and last residue. The order of the fields is J gene, V gene, CDR3 protein.

TRBJ1-5 | TRBV11-2 | CASSATGDSNQPQHF
TRBJ2-3 | TRBV7-2 | CASRTASTDTQYF
TRBJ1-1 | TRBV2 | CASVDTEAFF
TRBJ1-2 | TRBV10-3 | CAIRGQGEYGYTF
TRBJ1-5 | TRBV28 | CASSPGWPQHF
TRBJ2-7 | TRBV19 | CASSMTGSSYEQYF
TRBJ1-6 | TRBV19 | CASKDAGGGGYNSPLHF
TRBJ2-3 | TRBV15 | CATSRQGLAGGITDTQYF
TRBJ2-1 | TRBV12-5 | CASQLEFSYNEQFF
TRBJ1-2 | TRBV29-1 | CSVTHGPGGNYGYTF
TRBJ1-6 | TRBV28 | CASSLSGDNSPLHF
TRBJ1-6 | TRBV5-1 | CASSPGLASYNSPLHF
TRBJ1-3 | TRBV28 | CASRGLSSSGNTIYF
TRBJ2-3 | TRBV5-1 | CASSPLVGGGPTDTQYF
TRBJ2-3 | TRBV27 | CASSLHSGGGEDTQYF
TRBJ2-1 | TRBV15 | CATSRDSGATSYNEQFF
TRBJ2-1 | TRBV9 | CASSVAGLAGFNEQFF
TRBJ2-5 | TRBV30 | CAWDFNGETQYF
TRBJ2-1 | TRBV10-1 | CASSRTGQGDNEQFF
TRBJ1-1 | TRBV6-1 | CASSWTGENTEAFF
TRBJ2-7 | TRBV27 | CASSLSPQASYEQYF
TRBJ2-4 | TRBV10-3 | CAISGGENIQYF
TRBJ1-1 | TRBV4-3 | CASSQDLLQAGPEAFF
TRBJ1-2 | TRBV28 | CASSLSGGGYGYTF
TRBJ1-1 | TRBV4-3 | CASSQGSRGRGIMNTEAFF
TRBJ1-2 | TRBV27 | CASSLINRGRYYGYTF
TRBJ2-3 | TRBV21-1 | CASRSDTQYF
TRBJ1-1 | TRBV6-5 | CASSYSTGPAPTEAFF
TRBJ2-3 | TRBV7-8 | CASSSRGTPTDTQYF